The subject of this entry is one T cell receptor (beta chain). The antigen is unknown. The sample belongs to a study of blood T cells in healthy people across ages. Study-wide results and caveats: In older individuals, TCR beta diversity per million T cells was lower, falling roughly linearly with age.

At least 7 million PBMCs were isolated per sample. The CDR3 is made up of 14 amino acids. The ends lost 2 bases at V and 2 bases at J; junction bases unmatched: 3. Germline V gene lookup returns CDR1 DFQATT and CDR2 SNEGSKA (reference sequence). Combining a sample-barcoded 5' primer with a J-beta primer mix, a second PCR ran for roughly 6 to 11 cycles. Every single cDNA molecule received a tag from a template-switch adaptor with 12 random nucleotides. Via MiXCR, TCRdb re-called the 5' RACE reads, giving one row per CDR3 protein. The data hold 800,000 or so distinct CDR3 sequences, with around two thirds observed a single time.

The sequenced sample consisted of blood. The receptor comes from a man under 40 in good health. The rearrangement links TRBV20-1 to TRBJ2-3; TRBD2 agrees at 8 bases. In DNA, the CDR3 is TGCAGTGCTAGACCTAGCGGGCTCACAGATACGCAGTATTTT. Its translation is CSARPSGLTDTQYF.